The 23 T cell receptor beta chains below come from one sample, sequenced in a study of T cells after yellow fever vaccination (dated by TCRdb to about 2019). The treatment or condition label, read with the paper, signifies: live attenuated yellow fever vaccine strain. Libraries came from 5' RACE. These reads were obtained on an Illumina NovaSeq 6000. TCRdb cleaned the public reads at Q25 with fastp, built clones with MiXCR and kept in-frame beta chains. Identical CDR3 proteins give one entry, which carries the most common genes and DNA. This sample is represented by about 58,000 distinct CDR3 sequences; about 5.2% of them were singletons. The top ten clones comprise about 28% of the sample. The material sequenced was PBMCs, either bulk or a sorted T-cell subset (CD4+, CD8+, memory, or dextramer-sorted; not recorded which), taken on the day of the yellow fever booster vaccination. Receptor source: a man aged 18-30 years who received the YFV17D yellow fever vaccine.

The chain combines TRBV9 with TRBJ2-2, with 8 positions matching TRBD1. The length of the CDR3 is 13 residues. V was clipped by 4 bases and J by 6 bases; unmatched bases: 2. The V gene's germline CDR1 is SGDLS and CDR2 YYNGEE. CDR3 sequence: CASSQGAPGELFF. CDR3 DNA sequence: TGTGCCAGCAGCCAGGGGGCCCCCGGGGAGCTGTTTTTT. Using reference TRBV9 and TRBJ2-2 for the parts outside the CDR3, the full variable domain is DSGVTQTPKHLITATGQRVTLRCSPRSGDLSVYWYQQSLDQGLQFLIQYYNGEERAKGNILERFSAQQFPDLHSELNLSSLELGDSALYFCASSQGAPGELFFGEGSRLTVL.

This clonotype has more than one count but fewer than ten. CDR3 bases: TGTGCCTGGAGTAAGGCGGGCACTGAAGCTTTCTTT. It translates to CAWSKAGTEAFF. J is TRBJ1-1 and V is TRBV30, with no clear D. V lost 2 bases, J lost 4 bases, and 8 bases lay in between. The CDR3 is 12 amino acids. CDR1 is GTSNPN, CDR2 SVGIG, per germline (reference sequence). Full variable domain (rest looked up from reference TRBV30 and TRBJ1-1): SQTIHQWPATLVQPVGSPLSLECTVEGTSNPNLYWYRQAAGRGLQLLFYSVGIGQISSEVPQNLSASRPQDRQFILSSKKLLLSDSGFYLCAWSKAGTEAFFGQGTRLTVV.

This clonotype was observed many times. The gene calls are TRBV7-6 and TRBJ2-1; D is perhaps TRBD2 (6 bases). Deletions cut 0 bases from V and 9 bases from J, with 12 bases between. The CDR3 totals 14 residues. Germline CDR1 is SGHVS and CDR2 is FNYEAQ. The CDR3 protein is CASSLAGGSSEQFF. The CDR3 DNA reads TGTGCCAGCAGCTTAGCTGGGGGGTCCAGTGAGCAGTTCTTC.

This clonotype occurred a few times. This chain links TRBV4-3 with TRBJ2-3, with 11 bases identical to TRBD2. The CDR3 is made up of 17 amino acids. Losses at the gene ends were 0 bases for V and 2 bases for J; bases not matched to a gene: 4. Germline V gives CDR1 LGHNA, CDR2 YSLEER. The CDR3 is CASSQDRLAGNTDTQYF. In nucleotides, the CDR3 is TGCGCCAGCAGCCAAGACCGACTAGCGGGGAACACAGATACGCAGTATTTT.

Many counts were recorded for this clonotype. J is TRBJ1-6 and V is TRBV5-1; a weak D match, TRBD1 (5 bases). V lost 0 bases and J 7 bases, leaving 11 bases between the germline ends. CDR3 length: 15 amino acids. Germline CDR1 and CDR2: SGHRS and YFSETQ. CDR3 amino acids: CASSLDGAFNSPLHF. The CDR3 nucleotides are TGCGCCAGCAGCTTGGATGGGGCCTTCAATTCACCCCTCCACTTT.

This clonotype showed up just a few times. The chain carries TRBV5-6 and TRBJ1-1; no firm D call. Trimming stripped 2 bases from V and 3 bases from J, with 5 bases between. CDR1 SGHDT and CDR2 YYEEEE come from the germline V gene. This CDR3 has 12 residues. The CDR3 is CASSFRYTEAFF. As DNA, the CDR3 is TGTGCCAGCAGCTTCCGTTACACTGAAGCTTTCTTT.

The V gene is TRBV5-1, the J gene TRBJ2-3; weak D call: TRBD1 (6 bases). V was pared by 3 bases and J by 5 bases, with 16 bases between. There are 15 residues in the CDR3. Germline CDR1 and CDR2: SGHRS and YFSETQ. The CDR3 region has the DNA TGCGCCAGCAGCTCACCGGGACATTGGGGAGATACGCAGTATTTT. Its protein is CASSSPGHWGDTQYF.

J is TRBJ2-6 and V is TRBV28, with 8 positions matching TRBD1. V shed 5 bases, J shed 3 bases, and the junction held 12 bases outside the gene matches. The CDR3 is made up of 18 amino acids. From germline, CDR1 is MDHEN and CDR2 SYDVKM. CDR3 DNA sequence: TGTGCCAGCAGTCCACGGTGGGGCAGGGGGCGTGGGGCCAACGTCCTGACTTTC. This codes for CASSPRWGRGRGANVLTF.

This clonotype was seen repeatedly, ten times or more. The genes are TRBV5-1 and TRBJ2-3; TRBD1 aligns across 8 bases. The CDR3 is 16 residues long. The germline V gene encodes CDR1 SGHRS and CDR2 YFSETQ. V trimming: 3 bases; J trimming: 5 bases; junction bases outside the gene matches: 11. The CDR3 loop reads CASSSGQGFLRDTQYF. The CDR3 DNA is TGCGCCAGCAGCTCCGGACAGGGCTTTTTGAGAGATACGCAGTATTTT. Looking up the rest from reference TRBV5-1 and TRBJ2-3 gives the full variable domain: KAGVTQTPRYLIKTRGQQVTLSCSPISGHRSVSWYQQTPGQGLQFLFEYFSETQRNKGNFPGRFSGRQFSNSRSEMNVSTLELGDSALYLCASSSGQGFLRDTQYFGPGTRLTVL.

This chain links TRBV5-4 with TRBJ2-4; the D gene is possibly TRBD2 (7 bases). The CDR3 has 15 amino acids. The V gene lost 0 bases and the J gene lost 8 bases, with 15 bases spanning the gap. Germline-derived CDR1 and CDR2 are SGHNT and YYREEE (reference sequence). CDR3 in amino acids: CASSLGEGVPDIQYF. The CDR3 DNA follows: TGTGCCAGCAGCTTGGGGGAGGGGGTCCCCGACATTCAGTACTTC.

This rearrangement joins TRBV5-1 to TRBJ1-6, with 7 bases identical to TRBD1. The germline gives CDR1 SGHRS, CDR2 YFSETQ. V was pared by 5 bases and J by 10 bases, with 12 bases of the junction left unmatched. The CDR3 has 15 residues. CDR3 loop: CASREVGRGVSPLHF. In DNA, the CDR3 is TGCGCCAGCAGGGAAGTCGGCAGGGGGGTCTCACCCCTCCACTTT.

This clonotype was seen at least ten times. The chain carries TRBV6-5 and TRBJ2-7, with 10 bases lining up with TRBD1. There are 14 residues in the CDR3. V was clipped by 6 bases and J by 7 bases; unmatched bases: 9. The V gene's germline CDR1 is MNHEY and CDR2 SVGAGI. CDR3 sequence (DNA): TGTGCCAGCAGCCAGACAGGGGGCACGGAGGAGCAGTACTTC. Its translation: CASSQTGGTEEQYF.

The table lists this clonotype with a few counts. J is TRBJ1-3 and V is TRBV7-9, with unresolved D. The CDR3 consists of 16 residues. The V and J ends lost 6 bases and 0 bases respectively, with 15 bases between them. Germline CDR1 is SEHNR and CDR2 is FQNEAQ (reference sequence). This chain's CDR3 is CASSQSAESSGNTIYF. The DNA for the CDR3 is TGTGCCAGCAGTCAATCGGCAGAAAGCTCTGGAAACACCATATATTTT.

This clonotype was found a few times. The V gene is TRBV5-6, the J gene TRBJ2-7, with 12 nucleotides matching TRBD2. The length of the CDR3 is 16 residues. CDR1 SGHDT and CDR2 YYEEEE come from the germline V gene. After removal of 0 bases from V and 2 bases from J, the junction contained 3 bases not matched to a gene. The CDR3 reads CASSLVSSGGAYEQYF. DNA of the CDR3: TGTGCCAGCAGCTTGGTGTCTAGCGGGGGGGCCTACGAGCAGTACTTC. Together with reference TRBV5-6 and TRBJ2-7, the CDR3 gives the full variable domain: DAGVTQSPTHLIKTRGQQVTLRCSPKSGHDTVSWYQQALGQGPQFIFQYYEEEERQRGNFPDRFSGHQFPNYSSELNVNALLLGDSALYLCASSLVSSGGAYEQYFGPGTRLTVT.

Only a few counts were recorded for this clonotype. The chain carries TRBV7-3 and TRBJ2-5, with D tentatively TRBD2 (5 bases). Germline V CDR1 and CDR2: SGHTA, FQGTGA. This CDR3 is 17 amino acids long. Trimming cost V 2 bases and J 2 bases, with 18 bases left between them. CDR3 DNA: TGTGCCAGCAGCTTATCAGAGGGCAGAGCCAAACAAGAGACCCAGTACTTC. This sequence encodes CASSLSEGRAKQETQYF.

This clonotype was observed many times. This sequence joins TRBV5-5 and TRBJ2-7; D perhaps matches TRBD2 (5 bases). The germline CDR1 and CDR2 sequences are SGHKS and YYEKEE (reference sequence). With 4 bases removed from V and 3 bases from J, the gap between germline ends came to 14 bases. The CDR3 loop spans 14 amino acids. The CDR3: CASSPEGQFYEQYF. For the CDR3, the DNA is TGTGCCAGCAGCCCCGAGGGCCAGTTCTACGAGCAGTACTTC.

There are a few counts of this clonotype. V is TRBV5-1 and J is TRBJ1-5; D might be TRBD1 (5 bases). CDR1 and CDR2 (germline): SGHRS, YFSETQ. The CDR3 has 13 residues. V was cut by 0 bases and J by 5 bases, with 6 bases left in between. CDR3 region: CASSLEGYQPQHF. The CDR3 DNA reads TGCGCCAGCAGCTTGGAGGGGTATCAGCCCCAGCATTTT.

The chain carries TRBV4-3 and TRBJ1-1; D is undetermined. V was shortened by 1 base and J by 1 base, with 7 bases between the two germline ends. The CDR3 consists of 14 residues. Germline assignment: CDR1 LGHNA and CDR2 YSLEER. The CDR3 region has the DNA TGCGCCAGCAGCCAAGTGGGGTCGAACACTGAAGCTTTCTTT. This codes for CASSQVGSNTEAFF.

The V gene is TRBV4-1, the J gene TRBJ1-5; TRBD1 agrees at 8 bases. The ends lost 0 bases at V and 0 bases at J; junction bases unmatched: 10. The CDR3 contains 19 residues. The germline V gene encodes CDR1 MGHRA and CDR2 YSYEKL. CDR3 residues: CASSQENTGGPYSNQPQHF. In nucleotides, the CDR3 is TGCGCCAGCAGCCAAGAGAACACAGGGGGACCTTATAGCAATCAGCCCCAGCATTTT.

This clonotype turned up a few times. The chain recombines TRBV6-5 with TRBJ1-2; weak D call: TRBD1 (6 bases). This CDR3 spans 13 amino acids. Per the germline V gene, CDR1 is MNHEY and CDR2 is SVGAGI. V lost 6 bases, J lost 0 bases, and 8 bases lay in between. This CDR3 reads CASRGGPNYGYTF. The CDR3, as DNA: TGTGCCAGCAGAGGGGGACCTAACTATGGCTACACCTTC.

Comment on this clonotype: One base away lies a much larger clone, so this may be a sequencing read error. The chain links TRBV6-2 or TRBV6-3 to TRBJ2-7; D call uncertain. Trimming removed 4 bases at V and 6 bases at J, with 10 bases between. The CDR3 totals 12 residues. Per germline, CDR1 MNHEY and CDR2 SVGEGT. CDR3: CASSWTGSEQYF. The DNA of the CDR3 is TGTGCCAGCAGTTGGACCGGATCCGAGCAGTACTTC.

This clonotype showed up just a few times. V usage is TRBV7-9 and J usage is TRBJ2-2; 9 bases align to TRBD2. This CDR3 spans 17 amino acids. V dropped 0 bases and J dropped 4; count of bases not matched to a gene: 6. CDR1 is SEHNR and CDR2 is FQNEAQ in the germline V gene (reference sequence). The CDR3 region is CASSLAASGVVTGELFF. CDR3 coding DNA: TGTGCCAGCAGCTTAGCGGCTAGCGGGGTTGTCACCGGGGAGCTGTTTTTT. The whole variable domain, remainder taken from reference TRBV7-9 and TRBJ2-2, is DTGVSQNPRHKITKRGQNVTFRCDPISEHNRLYWYRQTLGQGPEFLTYFQNEAQLEKSRLLSDRFSAERPKGSFSTLEIQRTEQGDSAMYLCASSLAASGVVTGELFFGEGSRLTVL.

This clonotype was observed a handful of times. This rearrangement joins TRBV3-1 to TRBJ2-6; D is ambiguous. The CDR3 sequence is 16 residues long. Looked up from germline, CDR1 is LGHDT and CDR2 is YNNKEL (reference sequence). Trimming stripped 0 bases from V and 3 bases from J, with 9 bases between. As DNA, the CDR3 is TGTGCCAGCAGCCAAGATTCAGGTAGTGGGGCCAACGTCCTGACTTTC. This sequence encodes CASSQDSGSGANVLTF.